The 9 T cell receptor beta chains given below trace back to one sample, sequenced in a study of blood T cell repertoires in COVID-19. The assay was immunoSEQ multiplex PCR, and TCRdb's table has in-frame clones only and misses some. The sample has around 150,000 clones, about 92% seen once. Material: peripheral blood. The origin of the receptors is a young man with COVID-19, enrolled during active disease.

The genes are TRBV5-1 and TRBJ2-7; TRBD1 matches 11 bases. Germline V gene lookup returns CDR1 SGHRS and CDR2 YFSETQ. The CDR3 extends over 15 amino acids. V shed 3 bases and J 6 bases; nucleotides not matched to a gene: 8. This chain's CDR3 is CASSSPWTGGIEQYF. The CDR3 region has the DNA TGCGCCAGCAGCTCTCCTTGGACAGGGGGCATCGAGCAGTACTTC.

The chain has TRBV28 and TRBJ1-1; D is uncertain. V gave up 2 bases and J gave up 0 bases, with 10 bases separating them. CDR1 and CDR2 (germline): MDHEN, SYDVKM. The CDR3 has 15 residues. The CDR3 reads CASSLGKYMNTEAFF. CDR3 DNA: TGTGCCAGCAGTTTAGGTAAATACATGAACACTGAAGCTTTCTTT. The variable domain in full, with the rest retrieved from reference TRBV28 and TRBJ1-1, is DVKVTQSSRYLVKRTGEKVFLECVQDMDHENMFWYRQDPGLGLRLIYFSYDVKMKEKGDIPEGYSVSREKKERFSLILESASTNQTSMYLCASSLGKYMNTEAFFGQGTRLTVV.

The genes are TRBV11-2 and TRBJ1-1; a possible D gene is TRBD1 (5 bases). The CDR3 consists of 14 residues. The germline V and J ends were trimmed by 0 bases and 4 bases, with 9 bases remaining between them. CDR1 and CDR2 (germline): SGHAT, FQNNGV. DNA of the CDR3: TGTGCCAGCAGCTTAGATTCAGGGTTCACTGAAGCTTTCTTT. This codes for CASSLDSGFTEAFF.

The CDR3 coding sequence is TGTGCCAGCAGCCCCGGGACTAGCGGATACAATGAGCAGTTCTTC. Translating gives CASSPGTSGYNEQFF. This rearrangement joins TRBV14 to TRBJ2-1; 11 bases line up with TRBD2. Trimming cost V 4 bases and J 4 bases; bases outside gene matches: 3. Per germline, CDR1 SGHDN and CDR2 FVKESK. This CDR3 is 15 amino acids long.

This chain connects TRBV19 to TRBJ1-2; perhaps TRBD1 as D (6 bases). The V end was cut by 3 bases, the J end by 4 bases, with 15 bases between. In germline, CDR1 is LNHDA, CDR2 SQIVND (reference sequence). The CDR3 sequence is 15 residues long. Here the CDR3 reads CASSIQIGGGYGYTF. DNA for the CDR3: TGTGCCAGTAGTATCCAGATTGGGGGCGGCTATGGCTACACCTTC.

The chain uses TRBV6-5 and TRBJ1-1; D is ambiguous. CDR1 is MNHEY and CDR2 is SVGAGI in the germline V gene. The CDR3 sequence is 15 residues long. Between the trimmed V and J ends, which lost 6 bases and 1 base, there was a span of 15 bases. CDR3 in amino acids: CASSRPGLGNTEAFF. The CDR3, as DNA: TGTGCCAGCAGCCGCCCGGGGTTGGGGAACACTGAAGCTTTCTTT.

This clone was seen a few times. J is TRBJ2-2 and V is TRBV9; the D gene is possibly TRBD2 (6 bases). The germline V gene encodes CDR1 SGDLS and CDR2 YYNGEE. V was cut by 0 bases and J by 4 bases, with 13 bases left in between. CDR3 length equals 16 residues. The CDR3 protein is CASSVVGRLITGELFF. CDR3 coding DNA: TGTGCCAGCAGCGTAGTCGGGAGACTTATCACCGGGGAGCTGTTTTTT.

The chain has TRBV5-6 and TRBJ2-1; 10 nucleotides align to TRBD1. This CDR3 contains 15 residues. Germline CDR1 is SGHDT and CDR2 is YYEEEE. V lost 3 bases, J lost 7 bases, and 7 bases stayed unmatched. The CDR3 DNA follows: TGTGCCAGCAGCTCCGGGACAGGGGACAGGAATGAGCAGTTCTTC. It is translated as CASSSGTGDRNEQFF. The complete variable domain, with remaining parts taken from reference TRBV5-6 and TRBJ2-1, reads DAGVTQSPTHLIKTRGQQVTLRCSPKSGHDTVSWYQQALGQGPQFIFQYYEEEERQRGNFPDRFSGHQFPNYSSELNVNALLLGDSALYLCASSSGTGDRNEQFFGPGTRLTVL.

This rearrangement joins TRBV25-1 to TRBJ1-4; no clear D gene. The CDR3 extends over 11 amino acids. Between the trimmed V and J ends, which lost 5 bases and 15 bases, there was a span of 13 bases. CDR1 and CDR2 (germline): MGHDK, SYGVNS. CDR3 sequence (DNA): TGTGCCAGCAGTCTCCGGGAAGTGGTGTTTTTT. This codes for CASSLREVVFF. Filled out from reference TRBV25-1 and TRBJ1-4, the complete variable domain reads EADIYQTPRYLVIGTGKKITLECSQTMGHDKMYWYQQDPGMELHLIHYSYGVNSTEKGDLSSESTVSRIRTEHFPLTLESARPSHTSQYLCASSLREVVFFGSGTQLSVL.